Reported below is one T cell receptor beta chain. This clonotype was seen many times. Its specific antigen is unknown. Base qualities are not recorded, but no much larger clone differs from it by a single base. The sample comes from a study of T cell repertoires in cytomegalovirus infection (dated by TCRdb to the late 2010s). Turning to the overall study: Because public TCR beta signatures pointed to carriage of CMV infection together with the matching HLA type, the HLA type of each donor mattered for the analysis.

Sequenced on an Illumina HiSeq 1500. Through fastp at Q25 and MiXCR, TCRdb rebuilt clones from the public reads, retaining in-frame beta chains. CDR3 protein sequences are deduplicated, and each keeps its most common genes and DNA. This sample holds tens of thousands of distinct CDR3 sequences; 4% were observed only once. The leading ten clones occupy around a fifth of the sample. V trim: 1 base; J trim: 7 bases; unmatched bases: 5. Measured from the cysteine to the phenylalanine, the CDR3 is 14 residues long. The sequence is cut down to CDR3 DNA, 42 bases in frame from base 1. Reading the germline V gene gives CDR1 SGHTA and CDR2 FQGNSA. The research as a whole found: The ex vivo response was dominated by HLA-C-restricted CMV-specific TCR beta clonotypes, which also provided the single most frequent clonotype in two of eight donors. In both this cohort and an independent approximately 400-donor cohort, the cumulative frequency of public TCR beta family members distinguished carriers of CMV infection plus the relevant HLA type.

The chain joins TRBV7-2 to TRBJ1-2; TRBD1 aligns with 8 central bases. This receptor was identified in a human donor in good health (CMV status not recorded). Some clones in this sample may be carry-over from other donors' samples. The sequencing sample was made of PBMCs. CDR3 region: CASSLDFQGAGYTF. The DNA sequence follows: TGTGCCAGCAGCTTAGATTTTCAGGGGGCTGGCTACACCTTC.